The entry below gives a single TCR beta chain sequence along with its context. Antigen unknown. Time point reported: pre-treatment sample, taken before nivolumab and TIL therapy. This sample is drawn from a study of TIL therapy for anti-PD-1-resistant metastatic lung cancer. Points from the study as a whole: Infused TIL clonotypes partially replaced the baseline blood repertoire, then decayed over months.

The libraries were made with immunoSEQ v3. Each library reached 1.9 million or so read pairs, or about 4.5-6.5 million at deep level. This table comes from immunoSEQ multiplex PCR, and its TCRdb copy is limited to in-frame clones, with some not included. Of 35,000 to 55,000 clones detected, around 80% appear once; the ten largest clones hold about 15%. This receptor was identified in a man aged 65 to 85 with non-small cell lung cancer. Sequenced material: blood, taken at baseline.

The CDR3 reads CASTITSGSDEQYF. Here the CDR3 DNA reads TGCGCCAGCACCATAACTAGCGGGAGTGACGAGCAGTACTTC. The V call is TRBV5-1, the J call TRBJ2-7; 11 nucleotides line up with TRBD2. The germline V gene encodes CDR1 SGHRS and CDR2 YFSETQ. Unmatched junction bases numbered 7, after V lost 6 bases and J lost 5 bases. The CDR3 loop spans 14 amino acids. The entire variable domain, with the rest obtained from reference TRBV5-1 and TRBJ2-7, is as follows: KAGVTQTPRYLIKTRGQQVTLSCSPISGHRSVSWYQQTPGQGLQFLFEYFSETQRNKGNFPGRFSGRQFSNSRSEMNVSTLELGDSALYLCASTITSGSDEQYFGPGTRLTVT.